These T cell receptor beta chains were read from a single sample in a study of CD8 T cells in ankylosing spondylitis. MiXCR, run by TCRdb on the 5' RACE reads, gives a single entry per CDR3 protein. Of a few hundred thousand distinct CDR3 sequences in the sample, about 7% were seen once. The sequenced material came from blood, either unsorted or a sorted T cell fraction (not recorded which). All receptors come from a male donor with ankylosing spondylitis. The CDR3 runs from the conserved cysteine through the conserved F or W. D genes are given only for firm matches. The size of a clone is reported for some rows only, either as once, few or many, or as a class for expanded clones.

abundance	d_gene	j_gene	v_gene	CDR3nt	CDR3aa
many	TRBD2	TRBJ2-3	TRBV7-2	TGTGCCAGCAGCTTTAGCGGGGTCGTCGGAGATACGCAGTATTTT	CASSFSGVVGDTQYF
-	-	TRBJ2-1	TRBV20-1	TGCAGTGCCCCCGGGGCCTCCTACAATGAGCAGTTCTTC	CSAPGASYNEQFF
many	-	TRBJ2-7	TRBV11-2	TGTGCCAGCAGCTCCCACGGGACCGCAGCCTACGAGCAGTACTTC	CASSSHGTAAYEQYF
-	-	TRBJ2-2	TRBV7-2	TGTGCCAGCAGCTTAAGGTTGAACACCGGGGAGCTGTTTTTT	CASSLRLNTGELFF
many	-	TRBJ1-1	TRBV6-2/TRBV6-3	TGTGCCAGCAGCCGATTCACTGAAGCTTTCTTT	CASSRFTEAFF
many	-	TRBJ2-7	TRBV27	TGTGCCAGCAGTCACGGACAGACCTACGATCAGTACTTC	CASSHGQTYDQYF
few	-	TRBJ2-1	TRBV6-2/TRBV6-3	TGTGCCAGCACCACAGAGACCGGGAGCTCCTACAATGAGCAGTTCTTC	CASTTETGSSYNEQFF
many	TRBD2	TRBJ2-7	TRBV10-2	TGCGCCAGTCTAGCGGGCCTCTCCTACGAGCAGTACTTC	CASLAGLSYEQYF
many	-	TRBJ1-5	TRBV5-1	TGCGCCAGCAGACATTACAGGGTAAGGGGCAATCAGCCCCAGCATTTT	CASRHYRVRGNQPQHF
many	-	TRBJ1-1	TRBV7-9	TGTGCCAGCAGCTTACCGCCGGGGAACACTGAAGCTTTCTTT	CASSLPPGNTEAFF
many	TRBD1	TRBJ1-2	TRBV29-1	TGCAGCGTACAGGGGGGATATGGCTACACCTTC	CSVQGGYGYTF
many	-	TRBJ1-2	TRBV5-5	TGTGCCAGCAGCTGGCTTTTCGGCTCTAACTATGGCTACACCTTC	CASSWLFGSNYGYTF
-	-	TRBJ2-1	TRBV30	TGTGCCTGGGCCGGGGCTTCCTACAATGAGCAGTTCTTC	CAWAGASYNEQFF
-	-	TRBJ2-7	TRBV7-9	TGTGCCAGCAGCTTAATCCGGGGAGCCGAGCAGTACTTC	CASSLIRGAEQYF
many	TRBD2	TRBJ2-1	TRBV3-1	TGTGCCAGCAGCAACCTAGCGGGCTCCTACAATGAGCAGTTCTTC	CASSNLAGSYNEQFF
many	TRBD2	TRBJ2-7	TRBV28	TGTGCCAGCAGTTTACGGCGGGAGGCCTCCTACGAGCAGTACTTC	CASSLRREASYEQYF
many	TRBD1	TRBJ2-3	TRBV11-2	TGTGCCAGCAGCATGGGGACAGTTAGCACAGATACGCAGTATTTT	CASSMGTVSTDTQYF
many	-	TRBJ2-7	TRBV7-9	TGTGCCAGCAGCTTTTTACGGGAGCAGTACTTC	CASSFLREQYF
many	-	TRBJ2-7	TRBV4-1	TGCGCCAGCAGCCGGGTTCAAGGTGCGAGCTCCTACGAGCAGTACTTC	CASSRVQGASSYEQYF
many	TRBD1	TRBJ2-3	TRBV7-3	TGTGCCAGCAGCTGGGGTGTAGGGGCAGGGACAGCGGATACGCAGTATTTT	CASSWGVGAGTADTQYF
many	TRBD2	TRBJ2-7	TRBV13	TGTGCCAGCAGCCCAACGGGAGGGCCAGGCTACGAGCAGTACTTC	CASSPTGGPGYEQYF
many	-	TRBJ2-7	TRBV7-9	TGTGCCAGCAGCTATGAGACAGGACCCTACGAGCAGTACTTC	CASSYETGPYEQYF
many	-	TRBJ2-1	TRBV7-6	TGTGCCAGCAGCTTAGGGGGGCGGCGGGGCTACAATGAGCAGTTCTTC	CASSLGGRRGYNEQFF
-	-	TRBJ1-2	TRBV5-1	TGCGCCAGCAGCCTCAGGAATTCTAACTATGGCTACACCTTC	CASSLRNSNYGYTF
-	TRBD2	TRBJ2-5	TRBV9	TGTGCCAGCAGCTACCTTAGCGGGGGGCTAAAAGAGACCCAGTACTTC	CASSYLSGGLKETQYF
many	-	TRBJ2-5	TRBV29-1	TGCAGCGGTTCAACAGGACAGCAAGAGACCCAGTACTTC	CSGSTGQQETQYF
many	TRBD1	TRBJ1-1	TRBV27	TGTGCCAGCAGTTGGGACAGGGGAAACACTGAAGCTTTCTTT	CASSWDRGNTEAFF
many	-	TRBJ2-1	TRBV6-5	TGTGCCAGCAGTTACTCGCTGGGATCGGGTGAGCAGTTCTTC	CASSYSLGSGEQFF
many	TRBD1	TRBJ2-3	TRBV5-5	TGTGCCAGCAGCTTGGTCCCCGGGGACAGGGGAGATACGCAGTATTTT	CASSLVPGDRGDTQYF
many	TRBD1	TRBJ2-1	TRBV20-1	TGCAGTGCTAGAGAAAGGACAGGCCGTGCTTACAATGAGCAGTTCTTC	CSARERTGRAYNEQFF
many	-	TRBJ2-7	TRBV4-3	TGCGCCAGCAGCCAAGAAACCGGGCCGTCCTACGAGCAGTACTTC	CASSQETGPSYEQYF
few	TRBD2	TRBJ2-1	TRBV7-2	TGTGCCAGCAGCTTAGGGATTAGCGGGAGGGGTGAGCAGTTCTTC	CASSLGISGRGEQFF